Sequencing of this T cell receptor beta chain was carried out in a study of CD8+ T cells in alopecia areata (dated by TCRdb to the late 2010s). About the full investigation: Treated patients were enrolled in an open-label pilot trial of oral tofacitinib at 5 to 10 mg twice daily for moderate-to-severe alopecia areata. Tofacitinib was administered for 6 to 18 months, and 6 months of follow-up off drug were then conducted to assess delayed response and recurrence. The SALT score, which quantifies the percentage of affected scalp surface area, was used to measure disease severity in treated patients. High-throughput TCRbeta sequencing was used to examine T cell clonal expansion in alopecia areata in both the C3H/HeJ mouse model and human patients. Scalp tissue and sorted CD4+ and CD8+ peripheral blood T cells from patchy and totalis/universalis alopecia areata patients and from healthy controls were covered by human TCRbeta sequencing. Biopsies were taken from tofacitinib-treated patients at baseline and at 4 and 24 weeks of treatment, and a later scalp biopsy was taken in several of the tofacitinib-treated patients. Scalp clonality was compared among normal scalp (n=4), patchy alopecia areata scalp (n=8), and alopecia totalis/universalis scalp (n=8). The RNA source kit depended on sample type: the PAXgene miRNA kit for fixed scalp, the miRNeasy kit for PBMCs, and the RNeasy kit for mouse skin. TCRbeta CDR3 regions were amplified by immunoSEQ multiplex PCR with 35 Vbeta forward and 13 Jbeta reverse primers. Here is what the overall study found, with its caveats: Scalp TCR repertoire analysis is complicated because resident alphabeta T cells in normal human skin are also sequenced, whereas mouse skin is dominated by gammadelta T cells. Because the treated cohort was small and included a single nonresponder, larger studies are needed to assess links between baseline CD8+ expansion and response. With tofacitinib, both scalp clonality and the number of expanded CD8+ clones among the top 100 scalp clones went down significantly. Shared TCR sequences between patients were less evident than in mice, which may be partly attributable to HLA diversity in the patient population. During tofacitinib treatment, many expanded lesional clones stuck around in both scalp and blood, and this persistence may partly explain why relapse happens after treatment is stopped. Lesional scalp, especially in alopecia totalis/universalis, showed higher clonality and more expanded CD8+ clones than normal scalp, suggesting antigenic drive.

CDR1 and CDR2, looked up from the germline V gene, are LGHNA and YSLEER. Spanning cysteine to phenylalanine, the CDR3 consists of 13 amino acids. The CDR3 DNA has 39 bases and is translated from base 1. V drops 0 bases and J drops 9 bases, leaving 9 bases in between. Note on this clone: No cognate antigen has been identified for it. The input lacks base qualities; no much larger clone sits a single base away.

Library method: the immunoSEQ multiplex PCR assay. RNA was extracted from all samples and reverse transcribed into cDNA, which served as template for TCR sequencing. First-strand cDNA was synthesized with SuperScript III using a 2:1 mix of oligo-dT and random hexamers. A synthetic immune receptor repertoire was used to measure amplification bias, and any remaining bias was corrected computationally. The paper's data handling went like this. Raw reads were preprocessed for error removal, and CDR3 was defined according to IMGT conventions as running from the conserved cysteine to phenylalanine. Clonality was calculated as 1 minus Shannon entropy normalized by log2 of the number of productive unique TCRs. CD4 or CD8 identity of scalp clones was inferred by cross-referencing scalp TCRbeta sequences with sorted blood CD4 and CD8 repertoires. What TCRdb holds here is the immuneACCESS table cut down to in-frame rearrangements. Part of the clones is not present; checked against another copy, under half of the missing clones reflect an unresolved V gene, and the others are unexplained. The DNA was the basis for D and trimming; V, J and clone size are from that table. Present in this sample are approximately 200,000 clones, 60% to 70% of which were seen just once. Over 0.55% of the sample is in the top ten clones.

Reading the label with the study, this specimen's time point is: about four weeks on oral tofacitinib. The label giving this sample's treatment or condition can be read as: oral pan-JAK inhibitor, 5-10 mg twice daily. Lesional scalp punch biopsies and peripheral blood were collected from alopecia areata patients. PBMCs were isolated by density centrifugation and stained for CD3, CD4 and CD8, after which CD4+ and CD8+ T cells were sorted on a FACSAria. The receptor comes from a human donor with alopecia areata. The V and J segments used are TRBV4-3 and TRBJ1-5; the D gene is perhaps TRBD1, from 5 matching bases. This specimen consisted of CD4+ T cells sorted from blood, obtained at week 4, from a patient treated with tofacitinib. The DNA is TGCGCCAGCAGCCAAGAGAAGGGGTGGCCCCAGCATTTT. Its protein reads: CASSQEKGWPQHF.